These 8 T cell receptor beta chains share one sample of origin, sequenced in a study of blood T cell repertoires in COVID-19. Sequenced by immunoSEQ multiplex PCR; TCRdb stores in-frame clones only, minus some. The sample holds approximately 220,000 clones, more than 70% seen once. Sequencing was carried out using peripheral blood. These receptors all come from a woman aged 45-60 years with acute or convalescent COVID-19.

This chain uses TRBV4-2 with TRBJ2-5, with 10 bases that match TRBD1. Germline V lookup: CDR1 LGHNA, CDR2 YNFKEQ. The CDR3 sequence is 18 residues long. Losses at the gene ends were 0 bases for V and 3 bases for J; bases not matched to a gene: 10. CDR3 residues: CASSQDGGTGVAKETQYF. CDR3 DNA sequence: TGTGCCAGCAGCCAAGATGGGGGGACAGGGGTGGCGAAAGAGACCCAGTACTTC.

The V gene is TRBV3-1 (or the pseudogene TRBV3-2), the J gene TRBJ2-5, with 9 bases fitting TRBD2. With 3 bases clipped from V and 5 bases from J, the junction kept 7 bases outside the gene matches. Germline CDR1 LGHDT, CDR2 YNNKEL (reference sequence). The CDR3 runs 15 residues. DNA for the CDR3: TGTGCCAGCAGCCAGACACGTAGCGGGAGCGAGACCCAGTACTTC. The encoded protein is CASSQTRSGSETQYF.

The count of this clone is one. The J gene is TRBJ2-2, the V gene TRBV2; 16 bases match TRBD2. The CDR3 is made up of 19 amino acids. J lost 4 bases, V lost 6 bases, and 11 bases had no gene match. Germline CDR1 reads SNHLY; CDR2 reads FYNNEI. CDR3 nucleotides: TGTGCCAGCAGGGGACCGGGACTAGCGGGAGGGCCTCCCACCGGGGAGCTGTTTTTT. Protein sequence: CASRGPGLAGGPPTGELFF.

The V and J genes are TRBV11-2 and TRBJ2-7, with D perhaps TRBD2 (5 bases). Germline CDR1 and CDR2: SGHAT and FQNNGV. Trimming took off 7 bases at V and 3 bases at J, with 19 bases between the two ends. This CDR3 region has 15 residues. In DNA form, the CDR3 reads TGTGCCAGCACCGCCGAGAGAGGGCAAAACTACGAGCAGTACTTC. Residues: CASTAERGQNYEQYF.

The CDR3 sequence: CASSYGREQFF. The CDR3, as DNA: TGTGCCAGCAGTTACGGTCGGGAGCAGTTCTTC. The V call is TRBV6-5, the J call TRBJ2-1; D unresolved. This CDR3 is built from 11 residues. Trimming stripped 2 bases from V and 10 bases from J, with 6 bases between. Germline V gene sequence: CDR1 MNHEY, CDR2 SVGAGI.

V is TRBV28 and J is TRBJ2-5; unclear D gene. V lost 5 bases and J 2 bases, leaving 12 bases between the germline ends. The CDR3 is 14 amino acids. CDR1 and CDR2 from the germline V gene are MDHEN and SYDVKM. The CDR3 here is CASSSVPSQETQYF. CDR3 nucleotide sequence: TGTGCCAGCAGTAGCGTTCCGAGTCAAGAGACCCAGTACTTC.

This clone was seen once. The genes are TRBV10-1 and TRBJ1-1; 9 positions agree with TRBD1. Per the germline V gene, CDR1 is WNHNN and CDR2 is SYGVQD (reference sequence). CDR3 size: 15 residues. Unmatched junction bases numbered 4, after V lost 4 bases and J lost 1 base. The CDR3 nucleotides are TGCGCCAGCAGTGGGGGGACAGGGAGGAACACTGAAGCTTTCTTT. Translated, it gives CASSGGTGRNTEAFF.

The gene calls are TRBV5-4 and TRBJ2-5, with a weak D call TRBD2 (5 bases). This CDR3 spans 13 amino acids. The germline V gene has CDR1 SGHNT and CDR2 YYREEE (reference sequence). Between the trimmed V and J ends, which lost 0 bases and 5 bases, there was a span of 8 bases. The CDR3 protein is CASSLGGSETQYF. Here the CDR3 DNA reads TGTGCCAGCAGCTTGGGAGGGTCGGAGACCCAGTACTTC.